This TCR beta chain was documented in a study of shared clonotypes between healthy human individuals. Study-wide findings and caveats: The represented genetic and exposure-history diversity was limited by the small number of donors. A handful of donors showed sharing of about 4.7% of naive CD4 clonotypes.

Data came from immunoSEQ multiplex PCR; TCRdb stores just in-frame clones and leaves some out. Of about 110,000 clones listed, roughly 66% were seen once; the top ten hold almost 25%. The ends lost 1 base at V and 6 bases at J; junction bases unmatched: 1. The CDR3 is 14 amino acids. Germline V gene sequence: CDR1 MNHNY, CDR2 SVGAGI (reference sequence). The table lists this clone with a few counts. As yet, its antigen is unknown. The TCR was taken from a woman in her thirties in good health. Sequencing used memory CD8+ T cells sorted from blood. Subset here: CD45RO+ cells pooled with CCR7-negative TemRA cells. The chain employs TRBV6-6 and TRBJ2-1, with TRBD2 matching over 9 bases. In DNA form, the CDR3 reads TGTGCCAGCAGTTACTTAGCGGGAGTCAATGAGCAGTTCTTC. It specifies CASSYLAGVNEQFF.